The sequence of this T cell receptor (beta chain) was determined in a study of cytomegalovirus exposure and HLA in healthy donors. Only in-frame clones appear in the TCRdb table, and some are missing; sequencing was by immunoSEQ multiplex PCR. Here the sample spans approximately 160,000 clones, approximately 96% being singletons. In germline, CDR1 is MGHRA, CDR2 YSYEKL. With 4 bases removed from V and 3 bases from J, the gap between germline ends came to 12 bases. CDR3 size: 14 residues. The chain links TRBV4-1 to TRBJ1-1, with a possible D match to TRBD1 (5 bases). The source material was PBMCs. This clonotype was sampled from a woman under 30 in good health and CMV-seronegative. Here the CDR3 reads CASSPLGGDTEAFF. The CDR3 coding sequence is TGCGCCAGCAGCCCTCTGGGGGGGGACACTGAAGCTTTCTTT.